This entry describes one T cell receptor beta chain. Its specificity is not known. The sample originates from a study of T cell repertoires in cytomegalovirus infection. Across the study: Recently identified HLA-C-restricted CMV epitopes and well-studied HLA-B-restricted CMV epitopes were used by the study. Indications came from public TCR beta signatures; they pointed to CMV infection and to a matching HLA type.

The CDR3 is 19 residues long. The germline V and J ends were trimmed by 0 bases and 3 bases, with 18 bases remaining between them. The germline CDR1 and CDR2 sequences are MNHEY and SVGEGT. Study results and caveats: HLA-C-restricted, CMV-specific TCR beta clonotypes were dominant ex vivo. CMV carriers having the relevant HLA were flagged by cumulative public TCR beta family frequency.

TCRdb passed the reads through MiXCR, listing each CDR3 protein once. The data show around 800,000 distinct CDR3 sequences, less than 35% seen once. This sequence originates from a human donor in good health (CMV status not recorded). Some clones in this sample may be carry-over from other donors' samples. The J gene is TRBJ1-6, the V gene TRBV6-2 or TRBV6-3; D ambiguous. Sequences were derived from cultured CD8+ T cells from PBMCs, sampled from culture after CMV antigen stimulation. Here the CDR3 reads CASSYSRGDTTIYNSPLHF. The DNA for the CDR3 is TGTGCCAGCAGTTACTCGAGAGGAGATACGACAATCTATAATTCACCCCTCCACTTT.